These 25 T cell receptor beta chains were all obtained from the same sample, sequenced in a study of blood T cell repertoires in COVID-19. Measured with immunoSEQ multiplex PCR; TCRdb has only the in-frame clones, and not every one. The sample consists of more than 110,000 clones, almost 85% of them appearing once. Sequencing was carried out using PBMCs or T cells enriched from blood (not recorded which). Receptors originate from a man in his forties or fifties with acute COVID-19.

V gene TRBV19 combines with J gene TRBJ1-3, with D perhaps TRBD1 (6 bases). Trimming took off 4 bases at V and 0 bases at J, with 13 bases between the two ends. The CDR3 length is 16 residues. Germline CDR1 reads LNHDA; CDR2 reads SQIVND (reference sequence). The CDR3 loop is CASSKPGQPSGNTIYF. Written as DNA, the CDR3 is TGTGCCAGTAGTAAGCCGGGACAACCCTCTGGAAACACCATATATTTT.

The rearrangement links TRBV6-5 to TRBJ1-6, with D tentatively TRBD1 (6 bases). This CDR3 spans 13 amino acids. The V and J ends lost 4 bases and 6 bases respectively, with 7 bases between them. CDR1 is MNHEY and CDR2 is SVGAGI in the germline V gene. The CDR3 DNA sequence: TGTGCCAGCAGTTTAGGGGGTAATTCACCCCTCCACTTT. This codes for CASSLGGNSPLHF.

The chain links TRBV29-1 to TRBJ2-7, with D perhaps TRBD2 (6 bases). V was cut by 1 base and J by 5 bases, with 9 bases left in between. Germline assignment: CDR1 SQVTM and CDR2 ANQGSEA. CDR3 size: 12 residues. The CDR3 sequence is CSVEGLANEQYF. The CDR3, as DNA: TGCAGCGTTGAAGGGCTAGCGAACGAGCAGTACTTC.

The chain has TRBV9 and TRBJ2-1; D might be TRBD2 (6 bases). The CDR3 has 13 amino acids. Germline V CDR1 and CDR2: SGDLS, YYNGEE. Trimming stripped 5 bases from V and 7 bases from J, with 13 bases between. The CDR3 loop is CASRGKEGNEQFF. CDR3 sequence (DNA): TGTGCCAGCAGAGGGAAGGAGGGAAATGAGCAGTTCTTC.

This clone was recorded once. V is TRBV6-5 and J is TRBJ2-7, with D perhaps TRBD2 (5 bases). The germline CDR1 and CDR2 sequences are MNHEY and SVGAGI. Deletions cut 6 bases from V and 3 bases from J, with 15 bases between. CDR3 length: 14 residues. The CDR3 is CASRVRDFNYEQYF. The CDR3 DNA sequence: TGTGCCAGCAGGGTCCGGGATTTTAACTACGAGCAGTACTTC.

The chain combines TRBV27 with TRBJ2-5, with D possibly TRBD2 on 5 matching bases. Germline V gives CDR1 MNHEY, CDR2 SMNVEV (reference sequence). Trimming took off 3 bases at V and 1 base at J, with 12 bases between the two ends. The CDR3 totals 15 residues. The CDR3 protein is CASSLVAAVQETQYF. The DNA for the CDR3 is TGTGCCAGCAGTTTGGTGGCAGCGGTCCAAGAGACCCAGTACTTC.

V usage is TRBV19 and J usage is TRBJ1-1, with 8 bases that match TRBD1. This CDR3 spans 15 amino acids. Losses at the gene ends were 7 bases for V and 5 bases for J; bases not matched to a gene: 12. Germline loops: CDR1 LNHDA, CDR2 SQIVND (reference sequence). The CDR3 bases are TGTGCCAGTACAAAACCTATTACAGGGGGAACTGAAGCTTTCTTT. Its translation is CASTKPITGGTEAFF.

DNA of the CDR3: TGTGCCACCACTATGACAGATGATAATGAAAAACTGTTTTTT. Its translation: CATTMTDDNEKLFF. The V gene is TRBV24-1, the J gene TRBJ1-4; tentative D call: TRBD1 (5 bases). This CDR3 region has 14 residues. Trimming stripped 8 bases from V and 4 bases from J, with 13 bases between. Germline V gene data show CDR1 as KGHDR and CDR2 as SFDVKD.

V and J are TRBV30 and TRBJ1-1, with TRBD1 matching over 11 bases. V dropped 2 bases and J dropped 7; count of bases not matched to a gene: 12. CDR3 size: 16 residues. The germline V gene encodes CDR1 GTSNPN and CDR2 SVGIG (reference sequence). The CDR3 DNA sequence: TGTGCCTGGAGTTCCCGGGACAGGGGGATAAAGGGTGAAGCTTTCTTT. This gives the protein CAWSSRDRGIKGEAFF.

CDR3 sequence: CASSLRLDQDEAFF. The CDR3 bases are TGTGCCAGCAGCCTACGGCTGGATCAGGATGAAGCTTTCTTT. The rearrangement joins TRBV14 to TRBJ1-1, with no clear D. Germline-derived CDR1 and CDR2 are SGHDN and FVKESK. CDR3 length: 14 residues. V was trimmed by 4 bases and J by 7 bases, leaving 16 bases between them.

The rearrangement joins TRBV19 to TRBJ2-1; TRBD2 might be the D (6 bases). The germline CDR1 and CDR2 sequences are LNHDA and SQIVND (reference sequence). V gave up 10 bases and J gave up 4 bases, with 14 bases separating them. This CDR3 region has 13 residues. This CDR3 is CATGTAGYNEQFF. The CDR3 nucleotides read TGTGCCACCGGGACCGCGGGGTACAATGAGCAGTTCTTC.

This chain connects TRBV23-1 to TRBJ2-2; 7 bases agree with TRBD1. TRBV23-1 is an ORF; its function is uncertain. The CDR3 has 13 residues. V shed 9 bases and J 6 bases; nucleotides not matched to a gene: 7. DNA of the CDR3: TGCGCCAGACCCGCTAGGGGGCCCGGGGAGCTGTTTTTT. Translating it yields CARPARGPGELFF.

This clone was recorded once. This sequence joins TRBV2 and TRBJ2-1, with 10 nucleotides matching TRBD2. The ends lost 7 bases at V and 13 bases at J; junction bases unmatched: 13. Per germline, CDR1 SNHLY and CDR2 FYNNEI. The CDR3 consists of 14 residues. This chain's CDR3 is CASTQASGGDKQFF. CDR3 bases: TGTGCCAGCACTCAAGCGAGCGGGGGGGACAAACAGTTCTTC. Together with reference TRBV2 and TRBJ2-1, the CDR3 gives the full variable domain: EPEVTQTPSHQVTQMGQEVILRCVPISNHLYFYWYRQILGQKVEFLVSFYNNEISEKSEIFDDQFSVERPDGSNFTLKIRSTKLEDSAMYFCASTQASGGDKQFFGPGTRLTVL.

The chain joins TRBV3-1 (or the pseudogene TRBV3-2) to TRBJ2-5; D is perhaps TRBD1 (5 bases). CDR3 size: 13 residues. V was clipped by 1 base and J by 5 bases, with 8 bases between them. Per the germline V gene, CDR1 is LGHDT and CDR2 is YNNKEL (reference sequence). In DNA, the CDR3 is TGTGCCAGCAGCCAAGCTAGACAGGAGACCCAGTACTTC. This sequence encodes CASSQARQETQYF.

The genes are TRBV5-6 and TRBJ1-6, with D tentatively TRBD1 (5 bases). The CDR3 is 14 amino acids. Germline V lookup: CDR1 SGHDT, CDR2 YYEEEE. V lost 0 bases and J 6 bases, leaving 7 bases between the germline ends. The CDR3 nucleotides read TGTGCCAGCAGCTTGGCGGGGGTTAATTCACCCCTCCACTTT. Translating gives CASSLAGVNSPLHF.

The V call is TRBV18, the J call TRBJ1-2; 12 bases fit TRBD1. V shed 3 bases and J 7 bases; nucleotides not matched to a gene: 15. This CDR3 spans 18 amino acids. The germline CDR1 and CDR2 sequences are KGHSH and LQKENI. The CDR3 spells CASSPQGGTGGAGSGYTF. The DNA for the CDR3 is TGTGCCAGCTCACCGCAAGGCGGGACAGGGGGCGCAGGTTCTGGCTACACCTTC.

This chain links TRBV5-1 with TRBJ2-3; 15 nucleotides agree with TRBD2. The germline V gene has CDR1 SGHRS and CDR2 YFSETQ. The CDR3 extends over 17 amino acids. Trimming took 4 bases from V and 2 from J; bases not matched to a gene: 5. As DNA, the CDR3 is TGCGCCAGCAGCCAGGGACTAGCGGGGGGACCCACAGATACGCAGTATTTT. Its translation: CASSQGLAGGPTDTQYF.

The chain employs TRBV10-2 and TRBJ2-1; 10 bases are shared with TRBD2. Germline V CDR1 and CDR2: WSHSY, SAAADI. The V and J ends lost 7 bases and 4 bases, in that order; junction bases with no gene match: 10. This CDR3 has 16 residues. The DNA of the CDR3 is TGCGCCAGCACCGAGTGGCTAGCGGGAGCTTACAATGAGCAGTTCTTC. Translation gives CASTEWLAGAYNEQFF.

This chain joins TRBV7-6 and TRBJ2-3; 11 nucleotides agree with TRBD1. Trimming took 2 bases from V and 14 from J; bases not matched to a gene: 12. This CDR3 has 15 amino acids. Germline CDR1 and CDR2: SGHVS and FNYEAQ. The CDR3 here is CASSLTFDRDRGAYF. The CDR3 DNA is TGTGCCAGCAGCTTAACCTTTGACCGGGACAGGGGGGCGTATTTT.

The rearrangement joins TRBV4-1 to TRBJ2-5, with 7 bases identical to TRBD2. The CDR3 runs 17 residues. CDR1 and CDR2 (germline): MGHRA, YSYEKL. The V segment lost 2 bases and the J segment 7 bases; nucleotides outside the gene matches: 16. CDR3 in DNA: TGCGCCAGCAGCCAACAAGTTTGGGGCGGGAGCCCGCGGACCCAGTACTTC. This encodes CASSQQVWGGSPRTQYF.

In DNA form, the CDR3 reads TGTGCCAGCAGTTTAAGCACAGAGAACACTGAAGCTTTCTTT. Protein: CASSLSTENTEAFF. This chain connects TRBV28 to TRBJ1-1; D uncertain. Trimming cost V 2 bases and J 1 base, with 8 bases left between them. This CDR3 is 14 amino acids long. The germline V gene has CDR1 MDHEN and CDR2 SYDVKM.

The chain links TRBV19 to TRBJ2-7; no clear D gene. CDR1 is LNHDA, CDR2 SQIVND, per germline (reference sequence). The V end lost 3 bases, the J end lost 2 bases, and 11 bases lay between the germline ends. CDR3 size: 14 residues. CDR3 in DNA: TGTGCCAGTAGTATCACAGTCGATACCTACGAGCAGTACTTC. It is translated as CASSITVDTYEQYF.

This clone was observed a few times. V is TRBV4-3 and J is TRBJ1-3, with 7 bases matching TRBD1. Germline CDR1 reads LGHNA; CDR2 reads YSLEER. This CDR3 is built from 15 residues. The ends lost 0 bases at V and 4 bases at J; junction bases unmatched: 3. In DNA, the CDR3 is TGCGCCAGCAGCCAAGATCCGGGACAGGGAAACACCATATATTTT. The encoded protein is CASSQDPGQGNTIYF.

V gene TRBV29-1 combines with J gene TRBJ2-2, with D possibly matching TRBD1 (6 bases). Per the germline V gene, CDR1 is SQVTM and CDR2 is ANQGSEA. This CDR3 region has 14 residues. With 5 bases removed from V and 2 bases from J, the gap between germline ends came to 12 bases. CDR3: CSVSQGFNTGELFF. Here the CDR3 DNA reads TGCAGCGTTTCACAGGGATTCAACACCGGGGAGCTGTTTTTT.

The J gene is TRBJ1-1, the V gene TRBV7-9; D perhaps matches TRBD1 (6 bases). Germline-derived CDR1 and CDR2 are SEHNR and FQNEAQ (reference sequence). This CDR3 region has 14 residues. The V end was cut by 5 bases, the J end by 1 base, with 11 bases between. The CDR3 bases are TGTGCCAGCAGCGTGGGACAACAGAACACTGAAGCTTTCTTT. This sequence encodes CASSVGQQNTEAFF. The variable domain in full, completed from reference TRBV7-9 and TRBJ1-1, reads DTGVSQNPRHKITKRGQNVTFRCDPISEHNRLYWYRQTLGQGPEFLTYFQNEAQLEKSRLLSDRFSAERPKGSFSTLEIQRTEQGDSAMYLCASSVGQQNTEAFFGQGTRLTVV.